The rows below give T cell receptor beta chains drawn from one sample of a study of neoadjuvant anti-PD-1 for oral cavity cancer. Sequenced by immunoSEQ multiplex PCR; TCRdb stores in-frame clones only, minus some. The sample shows approximately 17,000 clones, approximately 75% of them seen only once. Sequenced material: PBMCs, taken before nivolumab (anti-PD-1) treatment. These receptors all come from a person between 35 and 79 years old with oral cavity squamous cell carcinoma. Each CDR3 is given with its conserved first and last residue. The D gene is left open where the match is weak. A row's size may be missing; if present it is once, few, many or a size class.

J: TRBJ2-7; D: TRBD1; V: TRBV6-1; size: -; CDR3: CASRKQGSSYEQYF; DNA: TGTGCCAGCAGGAAACAGGGGAGCTCCTACGAGCAGTACTTC
J: TRBJ1-2; D: -; V: TRBV6-5; size: -; CDR3: CASSPGAGYYGYTF; DNA: TGTGCCAGCAGTCCAGGGGCTGGCTACTATGGCTACACCTTC
J: TRBJ1-2; D: -; V: TRBV4-1; size: -; CDR3: CASSQFPGAPYGYTF; DNA: TGCGCCAGCAGCCAATTTCCCGGGGCCCCCTATGGCTACACCTTC
J: TRBJ1-1; D: -; V: TRBV7-9; size: -; CDR3: CASSHQTAEAFF; DNA: TGTGCCAGCAGCCATCAGACAGCTGAAGCTTTCTTT
J: TRBJ2-2; D: TRBD1; V: TRBV7-2; size: -; CDR3: CASSSTGAPGELFF; DNA: TGTGCCAGCAGCTCAACAGGGGCTCCCGGGGAGCTGTTTTTT
J: TRBJ1-1; D: -; V: TRBV5-1; size: few; CDR3: CASSLGRRVMMNTEAFF; DNA: TGCGCCAGCAGCTTGGGCAGAAGGGTGATGATGAACACTGAAGCTTTCTTT
J: TRBJ2-2; D: -; V: TRBV28; size: few; CDR3: CASSSGDTGELFF; DNA: TGTGCCAGCAGTTCGGGGGACACCGGGGAGCTGTTTTTT
J: TRBJ1-1; D: -; V: TRBV29-1; size: -; CDR3: CSVERNTEAFF; DNA: TGCAGCGTTGAACGTAACACTGAAGCTTTCTTT
J: TRBJ1-2; D: TRBD1; V: TRBV9; size: few; CDR3: CASSTGQATYGYTF; DNA: TGTGCCAGCAGCACGGGACAGGCGACCTATGGCTACACCTTC
J: TRBJ2-3; D: TRBD2; V: TRBV4-1; size: -; CDR3: CASSPSGGAMSTDTQYF; DNA: TGCGCCAGCAGCCCGAGCGGGGGGGCCATGTCCACAGATACGCAGTATTTT
J: TRBJ2-3; D: -; V: TRBV11-2; size: -; CDR3: CASSPFFGSGSTDTQYF; DNA: TGTGCCAGCAGCCCCTTCTTTGGTAGCGGTAGCACAGATACGCAGTATTTT
J: TRBJ2-3; D: -; V: TRBV5-1; size: -; CDR3: CASSPLPDTQYF; DNA: TGCGCCAGCAGCCCGTTACCAGATACGCAGTATTTT